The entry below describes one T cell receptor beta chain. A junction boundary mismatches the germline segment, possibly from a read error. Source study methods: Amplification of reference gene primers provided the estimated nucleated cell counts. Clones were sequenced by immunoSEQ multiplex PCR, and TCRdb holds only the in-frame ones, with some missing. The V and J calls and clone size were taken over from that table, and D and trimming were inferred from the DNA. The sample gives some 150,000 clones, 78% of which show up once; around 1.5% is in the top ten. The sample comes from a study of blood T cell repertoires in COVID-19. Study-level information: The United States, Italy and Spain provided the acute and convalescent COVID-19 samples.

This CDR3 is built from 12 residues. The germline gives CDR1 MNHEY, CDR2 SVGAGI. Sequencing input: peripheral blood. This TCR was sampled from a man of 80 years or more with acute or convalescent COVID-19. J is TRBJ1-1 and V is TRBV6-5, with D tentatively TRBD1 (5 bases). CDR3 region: CASRGHDSARIF. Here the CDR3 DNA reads TGTGCCAGCAGGGGCCATGACAGCGCAAGGATCTTT.